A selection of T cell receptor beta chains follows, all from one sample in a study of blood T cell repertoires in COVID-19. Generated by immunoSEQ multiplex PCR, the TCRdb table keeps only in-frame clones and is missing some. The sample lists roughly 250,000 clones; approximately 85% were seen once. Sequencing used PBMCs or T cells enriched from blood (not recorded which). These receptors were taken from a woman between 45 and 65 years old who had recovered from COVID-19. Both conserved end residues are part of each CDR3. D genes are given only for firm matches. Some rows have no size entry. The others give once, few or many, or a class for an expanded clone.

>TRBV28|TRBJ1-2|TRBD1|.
CASSLSTGGDVYGYTF
TGTGCCAGCAGTCTCAGTACAGGGGGCGATGTCTATGGCTACACCTTC
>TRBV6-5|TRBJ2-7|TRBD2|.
CASRGAGGGNEQYF
TGTGCCAGCAGAGGAGCGGGAGGAGGAAACGAGCAGTACTTC
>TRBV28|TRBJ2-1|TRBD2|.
CASSLSAPGLAGVSNEQFF
TGTGCCAGCAGTTTATCTGCACCGGGACTAGCGGGAGTGTCCAATGAGCAGTTCTTC
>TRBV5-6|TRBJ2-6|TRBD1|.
CASSSPGQVLSGANVLTF
TGTGCCAGCAGCTCGCCGGGACAGGTTCTCTCTGGGGCCAACGTCCTGACTTTC
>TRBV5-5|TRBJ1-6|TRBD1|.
CASTQRGPAYNSPLHF
TGTGCCAGCACCCAGAGGGGGCCGGCTTATAATTCACCCCTCCACTTT
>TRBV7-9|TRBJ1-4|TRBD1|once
CASSSGQNNEKLFF
TGTGCCAGCAGCTCGGGACAGAATAATGAAAAACTGTTTTTT
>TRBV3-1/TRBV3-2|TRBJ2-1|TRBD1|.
CASSQPGQGFNEQFF
TGTGCCAGCAGCCAACCGGGACAGGGCTTCAATGAGCAGTTCTTC
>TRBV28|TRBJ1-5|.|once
CASWTAYSNQPQHF
TGTGCCAGTTGGACAGCCTATAGCAATCAGCCCCAGCATTTT
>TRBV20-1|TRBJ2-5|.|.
CSAINQETQYF
TGCAGTGCTATAAACCAAGAGACCCAGTACTTC
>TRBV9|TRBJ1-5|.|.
CASSPSGSDQPQHF
TGTGCCAGCAGCCCCAGTGGTTCCGATCAGCCCCAGCATTTT
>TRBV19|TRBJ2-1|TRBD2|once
CASDRGGAGNEQFF
TGTGCCAGTGACCGCGGGGGGGCGGGAAATGAGCAGTTCTTC
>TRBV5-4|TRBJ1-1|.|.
CASSYPGAGDTEAFF
TGTGCCAGCAGCTACCCCGGGGCGGGGGACACTGAAGCTTTCTTT
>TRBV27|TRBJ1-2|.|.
CASSLGAHYGYTF
TGTGCCAGCAGTTTGGGGGCCCACTATGGCTACACCTTC
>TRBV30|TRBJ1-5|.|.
CAWNSGSNQPQHF
TGTGCCTGGAACTCAGGTAGCAATCAGCCCCAGCATTTT
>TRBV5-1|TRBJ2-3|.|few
CASSGPLSTDTQYF
TGCGCCAGCAGCGGGCCACTTTCCACAGATACGCAGTATTTT
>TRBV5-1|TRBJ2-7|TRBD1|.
CASSVGTGLRDEQYF
TGCGCCAGCAGCGTCGGGACAGGCCTCCGGGACGAGCAGTACTTC
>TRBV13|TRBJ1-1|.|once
CASSLGQRMNTEAFF
TGTGCCAGCAGCTTAGGGCAGAGGATGAACACTGAAGCTTTCTTT
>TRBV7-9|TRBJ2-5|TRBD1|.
CASSHGAGGSKTQYF
TGTGCCAGCAGCCACGGGGCAGGGGGCTCAAAGACCCAGTACTTC
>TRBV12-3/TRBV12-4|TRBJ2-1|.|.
CASSLATYQFF
TGTGCCAGCAGTTTAGCAACATATCAGTTCTTC
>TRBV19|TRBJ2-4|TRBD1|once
CATTAGGAGSDIQYF
TGTGCCACAACAGCAGGGGGCGCTGGGTCGGACATTCAGTACTTC
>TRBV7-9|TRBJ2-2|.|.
CASSLERRANGELFF
TGTGCCAGCAGCTTAGAGCGGAGGGCGAACGGGGAGCTGTTTTTT
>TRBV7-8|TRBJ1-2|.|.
CASSLLTGYGYTF
TGTGCCAGCAGCTTATTGACAGGCTATGGCTACACCTTC
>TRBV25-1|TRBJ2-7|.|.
CASSDWAGYEQYF
TGTGCCAGCAGTGACTGGGCCGGCTACGAGCAGTACTTC
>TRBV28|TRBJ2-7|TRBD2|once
CASSYTGLAGINSYEQYF
TGTGCCAGCAGTTATACGGGACTAGCGGGTATTAATTCCTACGAGCAGTACTTC
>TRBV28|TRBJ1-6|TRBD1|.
CAGRTGSSPLHF
TGTGCCGGCCGGACAGGGAGTTCACCCCTCCACTTT
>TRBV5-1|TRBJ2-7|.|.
CASSFGQSEQYF
TGCGCCAGCAGCTTTGGACAGTCCGAGCAGTACTTC
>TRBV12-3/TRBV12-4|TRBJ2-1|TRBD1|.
CASSLTTGTEQFF
TGTGCCAGCAGTCTAACGACAGGGACTGAGCAGTTCTTC
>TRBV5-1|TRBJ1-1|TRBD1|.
CASSGGTGYTEAFF
TGCGCCAGCAGCGGTGGGACAGGTTACACTGAAGCTTTCTTT
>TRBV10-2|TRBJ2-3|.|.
CASSRGLGSPDTQYF
TGCGCCAGCAGTCGGGGACTCGGTTCCCCAGATACGCAGTATTTT
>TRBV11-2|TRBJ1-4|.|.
CASSSPGVGEKLFF
TGTGCCAGCAGCTCCCCGGGGGTAGGAGAAAAACTGTTTTTT
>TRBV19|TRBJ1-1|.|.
CASTLGGLNTEAFF
TGTGCCAGTACTCTGGGGGGTCTGAACACTGAAGCTTTCTTT
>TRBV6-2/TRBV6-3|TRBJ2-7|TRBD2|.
CASSYPGLASEQYF
TGTGCCAGCAGTTACCCGGGACTAGCAAGCGAGCAGTACTTC
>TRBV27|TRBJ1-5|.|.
CASSPGGGEPQHF
TGTGCCAGCAGCCCGGGGGGGGGTGAGCCCCAGCATTTT
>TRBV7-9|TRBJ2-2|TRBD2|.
CASRVSGRGTGELFF
TGTGCCAGCAGGGTTAGCGGGAGAGGCACCGGGGAGCTGTTTTTT
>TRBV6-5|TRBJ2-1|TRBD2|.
CASSLGTSVNEQFF
TGTGCCAGCAGTCTGGGGACTAGCGTCAATGAGCAGTTCTTC
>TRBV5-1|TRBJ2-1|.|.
CASSPDGNNEQFF
TGCGCCAGCAGCCCTGACGGGAACAATGAGCAGTTCTTC
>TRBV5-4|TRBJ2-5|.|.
CASSVPGHGETQYF
TGTGCCAGCAGCGTGCCGGGACATGGAGAGACCCAGTACTTC
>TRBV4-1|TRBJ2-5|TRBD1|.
CASSQDSSDRGYRETQYF
TGCGCCAGCAGCCAAGATTCTTCGGACAGGGGCTATCGGGAGACCCAGTACTTC
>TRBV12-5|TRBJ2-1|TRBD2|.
CASGSKFPGLAGVSYNEQFF
TGTGCTAGTGGCTCCAAATTCCCGGGACTAGCGGGAGTCTCCTACAATGAGCAGTTCTTC
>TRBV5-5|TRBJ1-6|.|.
CASSLVLYNSPLHF
TGTGCCAGCAGCTTGGTACTTTATAATTCACCCCTCCACTTT
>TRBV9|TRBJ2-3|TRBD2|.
CASSVSLAGGPGTDTQYF
TGTGCCAGCAGCGTTAGTCTAGCGGGAGGGCCTGGCACAGATACGCAGTATTTT
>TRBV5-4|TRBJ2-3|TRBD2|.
CASSKGTSGPRRGTDTQYF
TGTGCCAGCAGCAAGGGGACTAGCGGGCCCCGGAGGGGCACAGATACGCAGTATTTT
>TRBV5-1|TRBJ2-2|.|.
CASSSDRQVRHGELFF
TGCGCCAGCAGCTCAGACCGCCAGGTACGCCACGGGGAGCTGTTTTTT
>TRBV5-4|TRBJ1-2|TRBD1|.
CASSRDSQVYGYTF
TGTGCCAGCAGCCGGGACAGCCAAGTCTATGGCTACACCTTC
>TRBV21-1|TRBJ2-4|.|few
CASSNGDCVAKNIQYF
TGTGCCAGCAGCAATGGAGACTGTGTTGCCAAAAACATTCAGTACTTC
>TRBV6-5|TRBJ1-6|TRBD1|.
CASREDRVAPLHF
TGTGCCAGCAGGGAGGACAGGGTAGCACCCCTCCACTTT
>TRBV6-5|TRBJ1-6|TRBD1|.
CASGTVNSPLHF
TGTGCCAGCGGGACAGTTAATTCACCCCTCCACTTT
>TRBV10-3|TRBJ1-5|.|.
CAISEAGGNQPQHF
TGTGCCATCAGTGAGGCAGGGGGCAATCAGCCCCAGCATTTT
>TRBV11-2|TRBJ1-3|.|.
CASSLATLGASSGNTIYF
TGTGCCAGCAGCTTAGCCACGCTAGGCGCGAGCTCTGGAAACACCATATATTTT
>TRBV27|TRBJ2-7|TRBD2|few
CASSLSTSGPYEQYF
TGTGCCAGCAGTTTATCGACTAGCGGGCCCTACGAGCAGTACTTC
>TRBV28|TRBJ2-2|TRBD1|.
CASMWDRGNTGELFF
TGTGCCAGCATGTGGGACAGGGGTAACACCGGGGAGCTGTTTTTT
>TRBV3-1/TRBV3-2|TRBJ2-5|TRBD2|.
CASSPYSSGRAQETQYF
TGTGCCAGCAGCCCGTACTCTAGCGGGAGGGCCCAAGAGACCCAGTACTTC
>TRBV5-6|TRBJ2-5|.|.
CASSNGPGLQETQYF
TGTGCCAGCAGCAATGGACCGGGACTCCAAGAGACCCAGTACTTC
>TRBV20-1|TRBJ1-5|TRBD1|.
CSASSGQGRFAQPQHF
TGCAGTGCTAGTAGTGGACAGGGAAGATTTGCACAGCCCCAGCATTTT
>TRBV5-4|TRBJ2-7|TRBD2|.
CASSLELAGPYEQYF
TGTGCCAGCAGCTTGGAGCTAGCGGGGCCCTACGAGCAGTACTTC
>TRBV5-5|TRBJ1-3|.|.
CASSPVLGNTIYF
TGTGCCAGCAGCCCTGTTTTGGGAAACACCATATATTTT
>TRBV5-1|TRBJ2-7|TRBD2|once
CASSLVPGLAGVIAYEQYF
TGCGCCAGCAGCTTGGTTCCCGGACTAGCGGGAGTTATAGCCTACGAGCAGTACTTC
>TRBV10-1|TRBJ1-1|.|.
CASSEGVRENTEAFF
TGCGCCAGCAGTGAGGGGGTCAGGGAAAACACTGAAGCTTTCTTT
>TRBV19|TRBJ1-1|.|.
CASSPTGMNTEAFF
TGTGCCAGTAGCCCCACGGGGATGAACACTGAAGCTTTCTTT